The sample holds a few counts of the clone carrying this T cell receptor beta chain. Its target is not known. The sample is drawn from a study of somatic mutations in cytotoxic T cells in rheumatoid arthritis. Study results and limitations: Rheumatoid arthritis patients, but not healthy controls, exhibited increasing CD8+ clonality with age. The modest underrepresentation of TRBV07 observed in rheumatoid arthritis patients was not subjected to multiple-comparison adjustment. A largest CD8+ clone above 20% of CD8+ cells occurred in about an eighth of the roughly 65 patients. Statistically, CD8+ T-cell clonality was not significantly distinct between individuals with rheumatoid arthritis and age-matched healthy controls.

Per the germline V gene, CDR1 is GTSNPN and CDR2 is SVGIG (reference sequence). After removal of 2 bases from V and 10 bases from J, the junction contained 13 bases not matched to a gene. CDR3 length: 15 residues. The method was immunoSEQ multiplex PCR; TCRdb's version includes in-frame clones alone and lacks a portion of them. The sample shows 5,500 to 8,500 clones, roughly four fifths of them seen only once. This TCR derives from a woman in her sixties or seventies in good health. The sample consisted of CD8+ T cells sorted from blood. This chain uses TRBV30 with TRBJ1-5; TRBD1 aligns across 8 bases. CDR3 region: CAWSQRGQAYTPQHF. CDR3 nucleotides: TGTGCCTGGAGTCAAAGGGGACAGGCCTATACTCCCCAGCATTTT.